A single sample gave rise to the 8 T cell receptor beta chains below, sequenced in a study of shared clonotypes between healthy human individuals. The protocol was immunoSEQ multiplex PCR, while the TCRdb copy is restricted to in-frame clones and leaves out a portion. Of nearly 500,000 clones detected, about 79% appear once; the ten largest clones hold over 10%. The specimen was PBMCs. The receptor source for this set is a woman aged 40 to 55 in good health. Some clones in this sample may be carry-over from other donors' samples.

The chain recombines TRBV7-8 with TRBJ2-1; TRBD2 matches at 9 bases. V dropped 4 bases and J dropped 7; count of bases not matched to a gene: 8. Germline assignment: CDR1 SGHVS and CDR2 FQNEAQ. This CDR3 has 15 amino acids. Written as DNA, the CDR3 is TGTGCCAGCAGCTCCCGGTCTAGCGGGAAAAATGAGCAGTTCTTC. Translating it yields CASSSRSSGKNEQFF.

Points on this clone: This is likely an artifact of a read error, given a far larger clone one base away. The CDR3 bases are TGTGCCTGGTTGGGCGGGGATGGTCAGCCCCAGCATTTT. Translation gives CAWLGGDGQPQHF. The chain carries TRBV30 and TRBJ1-5; D gene unclear. Germline-derived CDR1 and CDR2 are GTSNPN and SVGIG (reference sequence). The CDR3 sequence is 13 residues long. Trimming took off 5 bases at V and 6 bases at J, with 14 bases between the two ends. Looking up the rest from reference TRBV30 and TRBJ1-5 gives the full variable domain: SQTIHQWPATLVQPVGSPLSLECTVEGTSNPNLYWYRQAAGRGLQLLFYSVGIGQISSEVPQNLSASRPQDRQFILSSKKLLLSDSGFYLCAWLGGDGQPQHFGDGTRLSIL.

This clone was seen only a few times. The V call is TRBV2, the J call TRBJ2-3, with a tentative D call TRBD2 (6 bases). The CDR3 spans 14 residues. The germline CDR1 and CDR2 sequences are SNHLY and FYNNEI. V was trimmed by 9 bases and J by 1 base, leaving 14 bases between them. CDR3: CASGLFQGTDTQYF. In DNA, the CDR3 is TGTGCCAGTGGACTATTCCAAGGCACAGATACGCAGTATTTT.

This clone was observed a few times. The chain couples TRBV11-2 to TRBJ2-4; 10 nucleotides match TRBD1. This CDR3 contains 14 residues. Trimming removed 5 bases from V and 8 bases from J; junction bases left unmatched: 6. Germline V gene sequence: CDR1 SGHAT, CDR2 FQNNGV. The CDR3 spells CASSQTGGADIQYF. CDR3 bases: TGTGCCAGCAGCCAGACAGGGGGCGCGGACATTCAGTACTTC.

As for this clone: The junction shows a germline mismatch at one end, possibly a read error. This chain uses TRBV7-6 with TRBJ2-2; a possible D gene is TRBD1 (6 bases). The length of the CDR3 is 17 residues. The germline gives CDR1 SGHVS, CDR2 FNYEAQ. The CDR3 DNA reads TGTGCCAGCAGCTCAAATGGGGGCAGGGGTCACACCGGAGAGCTGTTTTTT. It is translated as CASSSNGGRGHTGELFF.

As to this clone: The sample holds other DNA sequences that translate to the same CDR3. The V call is TRBV5-1, the J call TRBJ2-2; D gene ambiguous. The CDR3 runs to 13 residues. Germline values: CDR1 SGHRS, CDR2 YFSETQ. V lost 0 bases and J lost 3, with 3 bases in between. CDR3 loop: CASSLDYTGELFF. CDR3 sequence (DNA): TGCGCCAGCAGCTTGGATTACACCGGGGAGCTGTTTTTT.

The V gene is TRBV7-9, the J gene TRBJ1-5; 9 nucleotides align to TRBD1. CDR3 length: 14 residues. J was trimmed by 7 bases and V by 4 bases; bases with no gene match: 5. CDR1 is SEHNR, CDR2 FQNEAQ, per germline (reference sequence). The CDR3 spells CASSSTGGEQPQHF. The DNA for the CDR3 is TGTGCCAGCAGCTCCACAGGGGGCGAGCAGCCCCAGCATTTT.

The rearrangement joins TRBV5-6 to TRBJ2-2; no clear D gene. Germline lookup yields CDR1 SGHDT and CDR2 YYEEEE. This CDR3 contains 14 residues. Trimming pared 1 base from V and 5 bases from J, leaving 9 bases between. The DNA for the CDR3 is TGTGCCAGCAGCTTGACGGCGGATACCGGGGAGCTGTTTTTT. As protein: CASSLTADTGELFF. The variable domain in full, completed from reference TRBV5-6 and TRBJ2-2, reads DAGVTQSPTHLIKTRGQQVTLRCSPKSGHDTVSWYQQALGQGPQFIFQYYEEEERQRGNFPDRFSGHQFPNYSSELNVNALLLGDSALYLCASSLTADTGELFFGEGSRLTVL.